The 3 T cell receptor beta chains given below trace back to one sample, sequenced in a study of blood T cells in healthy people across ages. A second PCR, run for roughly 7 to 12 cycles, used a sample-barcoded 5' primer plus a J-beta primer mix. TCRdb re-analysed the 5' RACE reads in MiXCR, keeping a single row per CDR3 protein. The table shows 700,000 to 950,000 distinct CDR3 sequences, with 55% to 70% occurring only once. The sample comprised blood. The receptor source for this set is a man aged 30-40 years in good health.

CDR3 protein: CASSHREGYEQYF. The CDR3 DNA reads as TGCGCCAGCAGCCACAGGGAAGGCTACGAGCAGTACTTC. This chain uses TRBV5-1 with TRBJ2-7, with TRBD1 as a possible D gene (6 bases). Germline-derived CDR1 and CDR2 are SGHRS and YFSETQ. The CDR3 has 13 amino acids. V lost 4 bases, J lost 3 bases, and 11 bases lay in between.

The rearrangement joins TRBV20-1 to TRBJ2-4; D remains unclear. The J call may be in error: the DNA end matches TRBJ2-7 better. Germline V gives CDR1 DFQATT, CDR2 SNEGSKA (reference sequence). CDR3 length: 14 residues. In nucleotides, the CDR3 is TGCAGTGCTAGAGATATACAGACGAGCTACGAGCAGTACTTC. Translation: CSARDIQTSYEQYF.

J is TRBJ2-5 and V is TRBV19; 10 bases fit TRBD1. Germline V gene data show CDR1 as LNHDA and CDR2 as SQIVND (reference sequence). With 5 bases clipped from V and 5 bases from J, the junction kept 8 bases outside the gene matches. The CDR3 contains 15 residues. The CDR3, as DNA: TGTGCCAGTAGTGCCCGGGACAGGGGTTCGGAGACCCAGTACTTC. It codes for CASSARDRGSETQYF. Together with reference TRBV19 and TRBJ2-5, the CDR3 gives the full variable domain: DGGITQSPKYLFRKEGQNVTLSCEQNLNHDAMYWYRQDPGQGLRLIYYSQIVNDFQKGDIAEGYSVSREKKESFPLTVTSAQKNPTAFYLCASSARDRGSETQYFGPGTRLLVL.